This TCR beta chain was recorded in a study of CD4 and CD8 cells across lung adenocarcinoma regions. One entry per CDR3 protein, called by TCRdb with MiXCR from the PCR reads. The data show 9,500 to 15,000 distinct CDR3 sequences, less than 55% seen once. The patients had localized lung adenocarcinoma, a non-small cell subtype. V was trimmed by 0 bases and J by 5 bases, leaving 6 bases between them. Per the germline V gene, CDR1 is MNHEY and CDR2 is SVGAGI. This CDR3 comprises 13 residues. This clonotype was detected ten times or more. This sequence was found in a male donor with lung adenocarcinoma. The CD4 and CD8 labels of this study may be unreliable. The sequencing sample was made of CD8+ T cells from the margin of a lung tumor. The chain uses TRBV6-5 and TRBJ2-3; TRBD2 is a possible D gene (5 bases). The CDR3 nucleotides read TGTGCCAGCAGTTACTCGAGCGGAGATACGCAGTATTTT. It translates to CASSYSSGDTQYF.